The 21 T cell receptor beta chains in this list originate from one sample, sequenced in a study of cytomegalovirus exposure and HLA in healthy donors. A multiplex PCR was run with 60 Vbeta primers and 13 Jbeta primers. The table came from immunoSEQ multiplex PCR; TCRdb's copy has only in-frame clones and leaves some out. The profile shows about 120,000 clones, 70% to 80% of them singletons. What was sequenced was PBMCs. Receptors were obtained from a middle-aged woman in good health and CMV-seropositive.

This clone was seen a single time. The genes are TRBV30 and TRBJ2-2; no firm D call. The germline V gene encodes CDR1 GTSNPN and CDR2 SVGIG (reference sequence). The V gene lost 2 bases and the J gene lost 0 bases, with 7 bases spanning the gap. The CDR3 is 14 amino acids. The CDR3 protein is CAWSSGTNTGELFF. The DNA for the CDR3 is TGTGCCTGGAGTTCGGGTACGAACACCGGGGAGCTGTTTTTT.

This rearrangement joins TRBV19 to TRBJ1-2; weak D call: TRBD1 (6 bases). CDR1 and CDR2 (germline): LNHDA, SQIVND (reference sequence). The CDR3 runs to 15 residues. Between the trimmed V and J ends, which lost 5 bases and 4 bases, there was a span of 17 bases. This CDR3 reads CASSVTGRGSYGYTF. The CDR3 DNA is TGTGCCAGTAGTGTAACAGGGCGCGGTAGCTATGGCTACACCTTC.

The chain has TRBV7-9 and TRBJ2-5; 9 positions match TRBD1. Germline values: CDR1 SEHNR, CDR2 FQNEAQ (reference sequence). The CDR3 runs to 16 residues. The J segment lost 1 base and the V segment lost 5 bases, leaving 8 bases of the junction unmatched. The CDR3 region is CASSHNSGQGQETQYF. The CDR3 nucleotides are TGTGCCAGCAGCCACAACTCGGGACAGGGCCAAGAGACCCAGTACTTC.

The V call is TRBV27, the J call TRBJ1-1, with TRBD1 identical over 10 bases. Losses at the gene ends were 6 bases for V and 3 bases for J; bases not matched to a gene: 13. Germline CDR1 reads MNHEY; CDR2 reads SMNVEV (reference sequence). CDR3 length: 17 residues. DNA for the CDR3: TGTGCCAGCAGACTCTCCGGGACAGGGGTGAGGTACACTGAAGCTTTCTTT. Amino acids: CASRLSGTGVRYTEAFF.

The chain joins TRBV9 to TRBJ2-2; TRBD2 matches at 9 bases. The V segment lost 0 bases and the J segment 6 bases; nucleotides outside the gene matches: 6. Germline V gives CDR1 SGDLS, CDR2 YYNGEE. The CDR3 is 16 residues long. CDR3 DNA sequence: TGTGCCAGCAGCGTAGCTGGGCGGGAGGGGGCCGGGGAGCTGTTTTTT. Its translation is CASSVAGREGAGELFF.

The V gene is TRBV30, the J gene TRBJ2-5, with 8 nucleotides matching TRBD1. Per the germline V gene, CDR1 is GTSNPN and CDR2 is SVGIG (reference sequence). The CDR3 is 15 amino acids. V lost 2 bases, J lost 2 bases, and 7 bases stayed unmatched. CDR3 amino acids: CAWSRTGKTQETQYF. The CDR3 DNA reads as TGTGCCTGGAGTCGGACAGGGAAGACTCAAGAGACCCAGTACTTC.

V and J are TRBV7-2 and TRBJ2-1; TRBD1 might be the D (6 bases). V lost 5 bases and J 6 bases, leaving 17 bases between the germline ends. CDR3 size: 15 residues. Germline V gene sequence: CDR1 SGHTA, CDR2 FQGNSA. Here the CDR3 DNA reads TGTGCCAGCAGCCGGACGACAGGATACTCCAATGAGCAGTTCTTC. It specifies CASSRTTGYSNEQFF.

The genes are TRBV19 and TRBJ1-1; D unclear. The CDR3 has 13 residues. Germline CDR1 reads LNHDA; CDR2 reads SQIVND (reference sequence). With 6 bases removed from V and 1 base from J, the gap between germline ends came to 9 bases. CDR3 region: CASSTTGNTEAFF. For the CDR3, the DNA is TGTGCCAGTAGCACCACTGGGAACACTGAAGCTTTCTTT.

V is TRBV4-1 and J is TRBJ2-1; a possible D gene is TRBD1 (6 bases). V lost 4 bases to trimming and J lost 0 bases, with 13 bases between them. Germline assignment: CDR1 MGHRA and CDR2 YSYEKL. The CDR3 sequence is 16 residues long. CDR3 sequence reads: CASSLPGQSSYNEQFF. The CDR3 region has the DNA TGCGCCAGCAGCCTACCGGGACAAAGCTCCTACAATGAGCAGTTCTTC.

The CDR3 here is CASSGRAGGNQPQHF. For the CDR3, the DNA is TGTGCCAGCAGCGGACGGGCAGGGGGCAATCAGCCCCAGCATTTT. This chain links TRBV28 with TRBJ1-5; D might be TRBD1 (6 bases). V was pared by 6 bases and J by 2 bases, with 14 bases between. The CDR3 runs to 15 residues. CDR1 is MDHEN, CDR2 SYDVKM, per germline.

V usage is TRBV7-9 and J usage is TRBJ2-1, with D possibly TRBD1 on 5 matching bases. The CDR3 extends over 13 amino acids. Trimming left V 6 bases short and J 6 bases short, with 12 bases between. CDR1 is SEHNR, CDR2 FQNEAQ, per germline (reference sequence). In nucleotides, the CDR3 is TGTGCCAGCAGTTACAGACAGACCAATGAGCAGTTCTTC. Encoded protein: CASSYRQTNEQFF.

Concerning this clone: The conserved phenylalanine or tryptophan is not found at the CDR3 terminus, so this likely reflects a read error. The DNA is omitted, as the CDR3 cannot be located on it reliably, and the CDR3 follows TCRdb's listing. The chain uses TRBV5-4 and TRBJ1-6. The germline gives CDR1 SGHNT, CDR2 YYREEE (reference sequence). The CDR3 adds up to 9 amino acids, both ends counted. The CDR3 reads CASSLVSQS.

The rearrangement links TRBV10-1 to TRBJ2-3, with D possibly matching TRBD2 (6 bases). The germline V and J ends were trimmed by 0 bases and 4 bases, with 14 bases remaining between them. Germline CDR1 reads WNHNN; CDR2 reads SYGVQD (reference sequence). This CDR3 is built from 16 residues. DNA for the CDR3: TGCGCCAGCAGTGAGTCTTCGGGGAGGAACGCAGATACGCAGTATTTT. This gives the protein CASSESSGRNADTQYF.

This chain uses TRBV5-4 with TRBJ2-5, with TRBD2 matching 7 bases. The CDR3 has 15 residues. Losses at the gene ends were 5 bases for V and 2 bases for J; bases not matched to a gene: 9. The germline gives CDR1 SGHNT, CDR2 YYREEE (reference sequence). The CDR3 reads CASRPGGAGQETQYF. The CDR3 nucleotides are TGTGCCAGCAGGCCCGGAGGAGCGGGACAAGAGACCCAGTACTTC.

The chain couples TRBV7-8 to TRBJ2-7; a possible D gene is TRBD2 (5 bases). The CDR3 runs 11 residues. Germline CDR1 reads SGHVS; CDR2 reads FQNEAQ. Trimming removed 6 bases from V and 6 bases from J, with 9 bases in between. CDR3 sequence reads: CASSKRSEQYF. The CDR3 DNA follows: TGTGCCAGCAGTAAGCGGTCCGAGCAGTACTTC.

The chain employs TRBV4-2 and TRBJ2-3; TRBD2 aligns across 8 bases. Germline-derived CDR1 and CDR2 are LGHNA and YNFKEQ. The CDR3 has 20 amino acids. With V trimmed by 0 bases and J by 0 bases, 14 bases remained unmatched. This CDR3 reads CASSQDVGVSGASSTDTQYF. The CDR3, as DNA: TGTGCCAGCAGCCAAGACGTCGGGGTTAGCGGGGCCTCTAGCACAGATACGCAGTATTTT.

This chain uses TRBV2 with TRBJ1-5; TRBD1 might be the D (5 bases). The germline V gene encodes CDR1 SNHLY and CDR2 FYNNEI. V was cut by 6 bases and J by 2 bases, with 11 bases left in between. The CDR3 runs to 14 residues. This chain's CDR3 is CASREGRGNQPQHF. In nucleotides, the CDR3 is TGTGCCAGCAGAGAGGGGAGGGGCAATCAGCCCCAGCATTTT.

The chain links TRBV6-1 to TRBJ1-1, with 9 bases that match TRBD1. V lost 5 bases and J lost 6; bases outside the gene matches: 7. Germline CDR1 reads MNHNS; CDR2 reads SASEGT. The CDR3 is 14 residues long. Here the CDR3 reads CASSRPGQGSEAFF. The CDR3 bases are TGTGCCAGCAGTAGACCGGGACAGGGATCTGAAGCTTTCTTT.

V is TRBV4-1 and J is TRBJ1-1, with D possibly TRBD1 on 6 matching bases. CDR3 length: 13 residues. The germline V gene encodes CDR1 MGHRA and CDR2 YSYEKL. With 3 bases removed from V and 4 bases from J, the gap between germline ends came to 9 bases. The chain's CDR3 is CASSQDSFTEAFF. The DNA for the CDR3 is TGCGCCAGCAGCCAGGACAGTTTCACTGAAGCTTTCTTT.

The rearrangement joins TRBV30 to TRBJ2-7; possible D gene TRBD2, 6 bases. V shed 3 bases and J shed 0 bases, with 12 bases lying between them. Germline V gives CDR1 GTSNPN, CDR2 SVGIG (reference sequence). This CDR3 comprises 14 residues. The CDR3 DNA reads as TGTGCCTGGAGCCGCGGGGTGAGCTCCTACGAGCAGTACTTC. Translation: CAWSRGVSSYEQYF.

This clone came up once. The genes are TRBV11-2 and TRBJ2-1; 10 bases map to TRBD2. Trimming took 4 bases from V and 7 from J; bases not matched to a gene: 10. CDR3 size: 16 residues. Germline values: CDR1 SGHAT, CDR2 FQNNGV. Here the CDR3 DNA reads TGTGCCAGCAGCTCCGCCCCAGCGGGAGGGCTGAATGAGCAGTTCTTC. Its protein is CASSSAPAGGLNEQFF.